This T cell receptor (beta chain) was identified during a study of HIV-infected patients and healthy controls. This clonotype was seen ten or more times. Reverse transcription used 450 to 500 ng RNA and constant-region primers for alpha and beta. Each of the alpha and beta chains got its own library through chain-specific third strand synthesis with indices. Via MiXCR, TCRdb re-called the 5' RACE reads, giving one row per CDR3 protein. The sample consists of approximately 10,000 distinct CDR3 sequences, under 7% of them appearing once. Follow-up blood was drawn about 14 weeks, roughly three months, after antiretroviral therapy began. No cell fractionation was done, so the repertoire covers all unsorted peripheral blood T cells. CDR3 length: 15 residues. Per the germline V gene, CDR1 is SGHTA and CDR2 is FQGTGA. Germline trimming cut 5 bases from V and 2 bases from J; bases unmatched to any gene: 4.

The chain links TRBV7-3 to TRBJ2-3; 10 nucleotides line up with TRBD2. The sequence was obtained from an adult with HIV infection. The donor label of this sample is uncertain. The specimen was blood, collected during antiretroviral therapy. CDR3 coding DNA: TGTGCCAGCAGCGTCCTAGCGGGGGCCACAGATACGCAGTATTTT. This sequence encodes CASSVLAGATDTQYF.